The T cell receptor beta chain described here comes from a study of control samples from healthy donors and cancer patients. The CDR3 covers 15 residues. Assay used: immunoSEQ multiplex PCR; TCRdb lists only in-frame clones, some missing. The table includes 90,000 to 120,000 clones, 82% detected once. What was sequenced was blood. The origin of this receptor is a man younger than 30 in good health. This sequence joins TRBV21-1 and TRBJ2-3; the table gives TRBD1 as D, unverified against the DNA. TRBV21-1 is described as a pseudogene. CDR3 coding DNA: TGTGCCAGCAGCGGGCGGACAGGGGGTCGGGATACGCAGTATTTT. It translates to CASSGRTGGRDTQYF.